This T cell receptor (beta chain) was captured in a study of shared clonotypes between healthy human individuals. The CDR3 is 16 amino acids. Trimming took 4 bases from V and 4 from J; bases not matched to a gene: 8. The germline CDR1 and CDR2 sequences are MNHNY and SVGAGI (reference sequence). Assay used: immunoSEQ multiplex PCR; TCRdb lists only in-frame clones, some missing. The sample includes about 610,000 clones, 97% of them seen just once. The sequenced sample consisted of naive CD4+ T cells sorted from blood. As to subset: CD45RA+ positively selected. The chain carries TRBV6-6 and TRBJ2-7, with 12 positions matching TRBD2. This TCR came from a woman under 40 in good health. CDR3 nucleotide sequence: TGTGCCAGCAGTTCCCATCTAGCGGGAGGGCCTTACGAGCAGTACTTC. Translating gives CASSSHLAGGPYEQYF.